The subject of this entry is one T cell receptor (beta chain). The antigen remains unidentified. J lost 8 bases, V lost 5 bases, and 6 bases had no gene match. This CDR3 region has 12 residues. In germline, CDR1 is DFQATT, CDR2 SNEGSKA (reference sequence). The sample comes from a study of T-cell memory formation after mild COVID-19. Amplification by 5'RACE using constant-segment primers produced TCR alpha and TCR beta cDNA libraries that carried sample barcodes and UMIs. TCRdb ran MiXCR on the 5' RACE reads and lists one entry per CDR3 protein. The sample carries fewer than 140,000 distinct CDR3 sequences, roughly 12% recorded once. Findings and limits, study-wide: Memory sampled before infection contained some responding clones, suggesting cross-reactive memory joined.

The receptor was derived from an adult woman who had mild COVID-19 (a few samples of this study predate the infection). Cell type and time point are not known. Sequences were obtained from PBMCs or a T cell subset sorted from them (not recorded which). This sequence joins TRBV20-1 and TRBJ1-2, with 9 positions matching TRBD1. The DNA for the CDR3 is TGCAGTGCTCGGACAGGGGAGGACGGCTACACCTTC. It specifies CSARTGEDGYTF.